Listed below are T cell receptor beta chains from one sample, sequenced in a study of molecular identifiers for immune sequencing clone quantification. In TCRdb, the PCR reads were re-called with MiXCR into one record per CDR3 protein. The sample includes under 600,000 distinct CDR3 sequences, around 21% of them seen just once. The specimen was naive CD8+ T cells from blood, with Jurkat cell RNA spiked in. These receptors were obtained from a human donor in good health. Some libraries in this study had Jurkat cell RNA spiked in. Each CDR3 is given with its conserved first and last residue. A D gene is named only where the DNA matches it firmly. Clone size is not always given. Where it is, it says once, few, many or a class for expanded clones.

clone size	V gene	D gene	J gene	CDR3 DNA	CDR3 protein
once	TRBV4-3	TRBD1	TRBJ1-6	TGCGCCAGCAGCCAAAAATTATCCGGGACAGGGTTTTCGGCCTATAATTCACCCCGCCACTTT	CASSQKLSGTGFSAYNSPRHF
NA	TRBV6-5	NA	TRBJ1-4	TGTGCCGGCAGTCTAACCCGGGAAGGAGGTGAAAAACTGTTTTTT	CAGSLTREGGEKLFF
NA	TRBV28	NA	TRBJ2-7	TGTGTCAGCAGTAACCAGAGGGGGGAGACGGGCTACGAGCAGTACTTC	CVSSNQRGETGYEQYF
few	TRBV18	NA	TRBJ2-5	TGTGCCAGCTCACCACCGCGCGGGGAGACCCAGTACTTC	CASSPPRGETQYF
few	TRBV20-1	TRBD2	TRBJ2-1	TGCAGTGCTGGACTAGGGACTAGCTTATCCCCTACTTTAGGCAATGAGCAGTTCTTC	CSAGLGTSLSPTLGNEQFF
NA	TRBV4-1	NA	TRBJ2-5	TGCGCCAGCAGCCAAGAAGGAGGACGGTCCCCGGGGGAGACCCAGTACTTC	CASSQEGGRSPGETQYF
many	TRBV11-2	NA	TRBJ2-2	TGTGCCACTGCACCCGCGAACACCGGGGAGCTGTTTTTT	CATAPANTGELFF
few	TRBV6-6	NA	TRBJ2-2	TGTGCCAGCAGGGACAGCTATTACACCGGGGAGCTGTTTTTT	CASRDSYYTGELFF
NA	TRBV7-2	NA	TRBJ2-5	TGTGCCAGCAGCTTAGTTCCCCAGACCTTACCTGAGACCCAGTACTTC	CASSLVPQTLPETQYF
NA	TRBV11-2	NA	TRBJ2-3	TGTGCCAGCAGCTCTAATAACGCTCTAGCGCTCAGCACAGATACGCAGTATTTT	CASSSNNALALSTDTQYF
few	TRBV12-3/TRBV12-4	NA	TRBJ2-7	TGTGCCAGCAGCACGCTCCTGGATGGCGAGCAGTACTTC	CASSTLLDGEQYF
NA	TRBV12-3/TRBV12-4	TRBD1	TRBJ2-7	TGTGCCAGCAGGGCCGGGACAGAACACTACGAGCAGTACTTC	CASRAGTEHYEQYF
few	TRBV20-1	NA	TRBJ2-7	TGCAGTGCTAAGGAAGGGGGGCAGGGGATTTACGAGCAGTACTTC	CSAKEGGQGIYEQYF
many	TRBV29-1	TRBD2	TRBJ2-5	TGCAGCGTTGAGTTAGCGGGGGGCCAAGAGACCCAGTACTTC	CSVELAGGQETQYF
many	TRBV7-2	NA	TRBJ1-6	TGTGCCAGCAGCTTAGTTTCTGGGGGGCAAGATTCACCCCTCCACTTT	CASSLVSGGQDSPLHF
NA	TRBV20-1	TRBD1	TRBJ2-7	TGCAGTGCTAGAGATAAGCCAGGGGGCTTATACGAGCAGTACTTC	CSARDKPGGLYEQYF
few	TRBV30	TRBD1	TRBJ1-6	TGTGCCTGGAGTTATCTAGGGGGCGCGATTTCACCCCTCCACTTT	CAWSYLGGAISPLHF
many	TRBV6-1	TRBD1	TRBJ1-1	TGTGCCAGTATACCGGACAGGGTTGAAGCTTTCTTT	CASIPDRVEAFF
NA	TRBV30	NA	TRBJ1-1	TGTGCCTGGGGTGACATGGGCGAGTACACTGAAGCTTTCTTT	CAWGDMGEYTEAFF
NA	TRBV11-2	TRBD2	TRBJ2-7	TGTGCCAGCAGCTTAGCCTACGGGGGGGCCCTCGGGTACGAGCAGTACTTC	CASSLAYGGALGYEQYF
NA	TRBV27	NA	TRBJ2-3	TGTGCCAGCAGTTTGCGGGGGACAGATACGCGGTATTTT	CASSLRGTDTRYF
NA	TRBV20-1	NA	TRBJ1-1	TGCAGTGCTAGAGCCACGACAGGCCATGAAGCTTTCTTT	CSARATTGHEAFF
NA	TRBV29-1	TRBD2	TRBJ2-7	TGCAGCGTAGAGGGACTAGTAGACACCTACGAGCAGTACTTC	CSVEGLVDTYEQYF
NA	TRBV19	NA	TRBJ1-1	TGTACCAGTAGTATTCGGGGGATGAACACTGAAGCTTTCTTT	CTSSIRGMNTEAFF
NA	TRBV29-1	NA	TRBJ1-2	TGCAGCGTTGAGGTCCAGGTCTATGGCTACACCTTC	CSVEVQVYGYTF
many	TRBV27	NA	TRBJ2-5	TGTGCCAGCAGTTTATCAGCTAACCAAGAGACCCAGTACTTC	CASSLSANQETQYF
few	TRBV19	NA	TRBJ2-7	TGTGCCAGTAGTTGGGGGAACCCTAACGAGCAGTACTTC	CASSWGNPNEQYF
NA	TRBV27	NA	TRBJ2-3	TGTGCCAGCAGTTTAAAGTCCCGGTTCTTCCCTACGCAGTATTTT	CASSLKSRFFPTQYF
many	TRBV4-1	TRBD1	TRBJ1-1	TGCGCCAGCAACCAAAGACAGGGGAAGAACACTGAAGCTTTCTTT	CASNQRQGKNTEAFF
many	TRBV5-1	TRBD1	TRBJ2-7	TGCGCCAGCAGCCCGGACAGGAGCTCCTACGAGCAGTACTTC	CASSPDRSSYEQYF
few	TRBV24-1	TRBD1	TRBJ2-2	TGTGCCACCAGTGATTCAAAGGGGCAGGGGGCTTTAACCGGGGAGCTGTTTTTT	CATSDSKGQGALTGELFF
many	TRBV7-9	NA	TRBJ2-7	TGTGCCAGCAGCTTAGGCTGGGGCCCCACGGGAGAGCAGTACTTC	CASSLGWGPTGEQYF
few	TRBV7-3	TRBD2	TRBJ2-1	TGTGCCAGCAGCCCACTAGCGGGAGGGCCAGGAGAGCAGTTCTTC	CASSPLAGGPGEQFF
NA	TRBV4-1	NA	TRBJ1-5	TGCGCCAGCAGCCAAGGAGTATCAGCCCCCAATCAGCCCCAGCATTTT	CASSQGVSAPNQPQHF
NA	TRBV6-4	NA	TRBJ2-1	TGTGCCAGCAGTGAAAACGTGAGCCCCAATGAGCAGTTCTTC	CASSENVSPNEQFF
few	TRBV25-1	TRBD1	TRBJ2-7	TGTGCCAGCAGTGAATATAAAGGGGGCCCCACTTACGAGCAGTACTTC	CASSEYKGGPTYEQYF
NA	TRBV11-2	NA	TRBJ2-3	TGTGCCAGCAGCTTAGATCGGGGGCTGGGCACAGATACGCAGTATTTT	CASSLDRGLGTDTQYF
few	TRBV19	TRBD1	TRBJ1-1	TGTGCCAGTAGTTCCCCGGGACAGGGAGACCTTGAAGCTTTCTTT	CASSSPGQGDLEAFF
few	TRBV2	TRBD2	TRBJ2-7	TGTGCCAGCAGTGGGGACGGCAGCGGGACTACCGTTACCCTACGAGCAGTACAGTACTTC	CASSGDGSGTTVTLRAVQYF
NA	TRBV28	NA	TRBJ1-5	TGTGCCAGCAGTTCCTACAGCCATCAGCCCCAGCATTTT	CASSSYSHQPQHF
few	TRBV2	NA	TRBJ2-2	TGTGCCAGCAGTCCCTTCATAGGTCGCAACACCGGGGAGCTGTTTTTT	CASSPFIGRNTGELFF
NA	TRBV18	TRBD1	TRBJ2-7	TGTGCCAGCTCACCATCTAGGGGGCATTACGAGCAGTACTTC	CASSPSRGHYEQYF
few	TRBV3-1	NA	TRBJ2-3	TGTGCCAGCAGCTCCCAAGCGGACTTTCAGCTTAGCACAGATACGCAGTATTTT	CASSSQADFQLSTDTQYF
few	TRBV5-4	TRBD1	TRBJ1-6	TGTGCCAGCAGTTTCGGGGGACAGGGTAATTCACCCCTCCACTTT	CASSFGGQGNSPLHF
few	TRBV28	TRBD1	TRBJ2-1	TGTGCCAGCGTGGCGGCAGGGGGAAGCTCCTACAATGAGCAGTTCTTC	CASVAAGGSSYNEQFF
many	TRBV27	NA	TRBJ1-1	TGTGCCAGCAGTTTATATTCGGGATTGCCTGAAGCTTTCTTT	CASSLYSGLPEAFF
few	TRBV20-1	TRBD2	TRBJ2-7	TGCAGTGCTAGAGAAGGGACTAGCACAAGCTACGAGCAGTACTTC	CSAREGTSTSYEQYF
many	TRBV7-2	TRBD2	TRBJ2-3	TGTGCCAGCAGCTTAGAGGGTCGCGGGGGGGCTAGAGATACGCAGTATTTT	CASSLEGRGGARDTQYF
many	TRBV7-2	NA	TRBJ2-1	TGTGCCAGCAGCTTAACTTACAATGAGCAGTTCTTC	CASSLTYNEQFF
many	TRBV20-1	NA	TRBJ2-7	TGCAGTGCACCTCTAGCGTCCGAGCAGTACTTC	CSAPLASEQYF
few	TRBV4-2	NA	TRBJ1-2	TGTGCCAGCAGCCGGGCAGACTATGGCTACACCTTC	CASSRADYGYTF
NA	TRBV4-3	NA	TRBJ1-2	TGCGCCAGCGGCGCAACAAACTATGGCTACACCTTC	CASGATNYGYTF
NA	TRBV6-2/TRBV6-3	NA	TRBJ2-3	TGTGCCAGCAGTCCTCAGGAGTTCCGATCAGATACGCAGTATTTT	CASSPQEFRSDTQYF